This T cell receptor beta chain was retrieved from a study of blood T cell repertoires in COVID-19. The germline V gene has CDR1 ENHRY and CDR2 SYGVKD. CDR3 size: 12 residues. Trimming shortened V by 4 bases and J by 5 bases, and 8 bases separated the two germline ends. As originally analysed: Amplification of reference gene primers was used by the study to estimate nucleated cell counts. Measured with immunoSEQ multiplex PCR; TCRdb has only the in-frame clones, and not every one. That table is the source of V, J and clone size, and D and trimming were worked out from the DNA. This table has about 110,000 clones, 85% to 90% appearing once.

This TCR was sampled from a human donor in a cohort sampled during active COVID-19. V gene TRBV10-3 combines with J gene TRBJ2-5; D is unclear. Sequencing used peripheral blood. The CDR3 region is CAISGLGETQYF. CDR3 bases: TGTGCCATCAGTGGCCTCGGGGAGACCCAGTACTTC.